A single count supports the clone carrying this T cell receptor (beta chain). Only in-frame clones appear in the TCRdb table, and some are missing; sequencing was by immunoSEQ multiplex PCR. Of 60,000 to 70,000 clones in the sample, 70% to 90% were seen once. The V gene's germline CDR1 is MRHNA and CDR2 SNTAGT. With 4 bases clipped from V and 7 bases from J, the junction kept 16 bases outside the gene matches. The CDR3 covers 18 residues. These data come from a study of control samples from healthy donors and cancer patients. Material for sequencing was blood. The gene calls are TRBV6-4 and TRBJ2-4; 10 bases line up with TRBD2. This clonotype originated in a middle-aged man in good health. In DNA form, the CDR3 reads TGTGCCAGCAGTGCCCACCCCTCTCTAGCGGGAGTGACGAACATTCAGTACTTC. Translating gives CASSAHPSLAGVTNIQYF.